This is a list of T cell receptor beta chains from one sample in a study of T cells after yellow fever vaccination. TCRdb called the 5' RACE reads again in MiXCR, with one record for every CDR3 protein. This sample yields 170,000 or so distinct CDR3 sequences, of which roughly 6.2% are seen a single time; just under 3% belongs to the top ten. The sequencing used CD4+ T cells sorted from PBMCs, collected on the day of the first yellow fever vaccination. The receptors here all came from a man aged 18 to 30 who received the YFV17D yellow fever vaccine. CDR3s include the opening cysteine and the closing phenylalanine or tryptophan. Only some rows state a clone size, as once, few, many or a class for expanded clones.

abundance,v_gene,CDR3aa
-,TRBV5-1,CASSLGSGANVLTF
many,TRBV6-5,CASRYRGRGETQYF
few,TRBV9,CASSVDGTGPEAFF
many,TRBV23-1,CASSGDADTQYF
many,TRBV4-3,CASSSGGRPDTQYF
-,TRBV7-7,CASSRGSRDGTGELFF
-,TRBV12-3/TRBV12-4,CASSSLEDTGRPQHF
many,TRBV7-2,CASSLGQGNYGYTF
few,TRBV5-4,CASSLWGPLNTEAFF
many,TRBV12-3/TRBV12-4,CASSGRQGWQPQHF
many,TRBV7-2,CASSSRSLSYEQYF
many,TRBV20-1,CSARVGQGGTGELFF
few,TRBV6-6,CATLGYGAQYF
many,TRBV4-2,CASSQEEGAQPQHF
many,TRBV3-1,CASSQLGTGGNSPLHF
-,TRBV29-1,CSVAYRDQETQYF
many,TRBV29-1,CSVAPPNEKLFF
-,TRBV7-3,CASSLGDGTEAFF
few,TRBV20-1,CSARDGSRDLYTGELFF
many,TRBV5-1,CASSVYRDGKNIQYF
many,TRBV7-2,CASSLRDLNYGYTF
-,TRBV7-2,CASSPSLASNQETQYF
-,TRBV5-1,CASSLRQPGGSTDTQYF
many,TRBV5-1,CASSLEGLNSGNTIYF
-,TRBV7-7,CASSLGGTQYF